The 32 T cell receptor beta chains below were found in one sample sequenced in a study of shared clonotypes between healthy human individuals. The data were produced by immunoSEQ multiplex PCR, yet TCRdb's version contains in-frame clones alone and is incomplete. The sample lists around 1.6 million clones, under 99% seen once, with roughly 0.45% in the top ten. Material for sequencing was naive CD4+ T cells sorted from blood. The subset denotes: CD45RA+ positively selected. The source is a man aged 25-40 years in good health.

The CDR3 nucleotides read TGCGCCAGCAGCTTGGAGGGCAGCAATAATGAAAAACTGTTTTTT. Its protein product is CASSLEGSNNEKLFF. The V gene is TRBV5-1, the J gene TRBJ1-4, with D hard to call. Trimming left V 0 bases short and J 4 bases short, with 10 bases between. This CDR3 is built from 15 residues. Germline loops: CDR1 SGHRS, CDR2 YFSETQ.

Details on this clone: The sample has other DNA sequences that encode this CDR3 too. The V and J genes are TRBV7-9 and TRBJ2-7; D remains unclear. This CDR3 spans 12 amino acids. V was clipped by 5 bases and J by 0 bases, with 5 bases between them. Per the germline V gene, CDR1 is SEHNR and CDR2 is FQNEAQ (reference sequence). CDR3 nucleotides: TGTGCCAGCAGCCGTAGCTCCTACGAGCAGTACTTC. Amino acids: CASSRSSYEQYF.

The J gene is TRBJ2-5, the V gene TRBV7-6, with D tentatively TRBD1 (6 bases). The CDR3 is made up of 13 amino acids. Germline V gene sequence: CDR1 SGHVS, CDR2 FNYEAQ. The ends were cut back, 8 bases at V and 2 bases at J, with 12 bases in the middle. The CDR3 bases are TGTGCCAGCCGTCCCAGGGGACAAGAGACCCAGTACTTC. Encoded protein: CASRPRGQETQYF.

The chain uses TRBV5-1 and TRBJ2-1, with 13 bases matching TRBD2. V lost 2 bases, J lost 5 bases, and 4 bases stayed unmatched. CDR3 size: 16 residues. The V gene's germline CDR1 is SGHRS and CDR2 YFSETQ. The DNA for the CDR3 is TGCGCCAGCAGCTTTAACGGACTAGCGGGGGACAATGAGCAGTTCTTC. This translates into CASSFNGLAGDNEQFF.

V is TRBV5-1 and J is TRBJ1-2; no reliable D call. The CDR3 is made up of 16 amino acids. Deletions cut 1 base from V and 4 bases from J, with 17 bases between. CDR1 SGHRS and CDR2 YFSETQ come from the germline V gene. The CDR3 loop is CASSLIPAAVAYGYTF. CDR3 nucleotides: TGCGCCAGCAGCTTGATCCCCGCGGCCGTCGCCTATGGCTACACCTTC.

The chain links TRBV11-2 to TRBJ1-2; 8 bases fit TRBD1. CDR1 and CDR2 from the germline V gene are SGHAT and FQNNGV. The CDR3 has 16 residues. The V segment lost 6 bases and the J segment 4 bases; nucleotides outside the gene matches: 13. In DNA, the CDR3 is TGTGCCAGCAGGTCGACAGGGGCCGGACTCATCTATGGCTACACCTTC. This codes for CASRSTGAGLIYGYTF.

V and J are TRBV5-5 and TRBJ2-7; tentatively, D is TRBD1 or TRBD2 (5 bases each). Germline CDR1 and CDR2: SGHKS and YYEKEE (reference sequence). The CDR3 runs 15 residues. V lost 3 bases to trimming and J lost 0 bases, with 13 bases between them. CDR3 amino acids: CASSWDGPSSYEQYF. In DNA, the CDR3 is TGTGCCAGCAGCTGGGACGGACCCAGCTCCTACGAGCAGTACTTC.

The chain recombines TRBV5-4 with TRBJ2-3; D may be TRBD1 (5 bases). There are 14 residues in the CDR3. CDR1 is SGHNT and CDR2 is YYREEE in the germline V gene (reference sequence). Deletions cut 4 bases from V and 5 bases from J, with 14 bases between. In nucleotides, the CDR3 is TGTGCCAGCAGCGAAAACAGGATTTTAGATACGCAGTATTTT. This sequence encodes CASSENRILDTQYF.

DNA for the CDR3: TGTGCCAGTAGTATAGCGGGAGGGCCCCGGGGAGAGCAGTTCTTC. This sequence encodes CASSIAGGPRGEQFF. The rearrangement links TRBV19 to TRBJ2-1; 8 positions match TRBD2. Germline CDR1 and CDR2: LNHDA and SQIVND (reference sequence). The CDR3 is made up of 15 amino acids. With 1 base clipped from V and 10 bases from J, the junction kept 9 bases outside the gene matches.

This chain uses TRBV5-1 with TRBJ2-7; D perhaps matches TRBD1 (6 bases). The CDR3 has 15 amino acids. With 3 bases removed from V and 6 bases from J, the gap between germline ends came to 19 bases. Germline CDR1 and CDR2: SGHRS and YFSETQ. CDR3 sequence: CASSSRISDRSEQYF. The CDR3 coding sequence is TGCGCCAGCAGCTCCCGAATTTCCGACAGGTCCGAGCAGTACTTC.

This chain joins TRBV18 and TRBJ2-7; D unclear. CDR1 and CDR2 (germline): KGHSH, LQKENI. The CDR3 is made up of 13 amino acids. Between the trimmed V and J ends, which lost 5 bases and 7 bases, there was a span of 15 bases. In DNA, the CDR3 is TGTGCCAGCTCATCCACTTCGCCGTTAGAGCAGTACTTC. It yields the protein CASSSTSPLEQYF.

The chain links TRBV9 to TRBJ2-2; the D call may be TRBD1 or TRBD2 (5 bases each). With 0 bases removed from V and 5 bases from J, the gap between germline ends came to 14 bases. CDR1 is SGDLS, CDR2 YYNGEE, per germline. The CDR3 consists of 16 residues. DNA for the CDR3: TGTGCCAGCAGCGTAGATGGGACCCTGAGGACCGGGGAGCTGTTTTTT. Its protein product is CASSVDGTLRTGELFF.

The V gene is TRBV10-3, the J gene TRBJ2-3; D not resolved. The CDR3 is 12 amino acids. The germline V and J ends were trimmed by 3 bases and 5 bases, with 6 bases remaining between them. CDR1 is ENHRY, CDR2 SYGVKD, per germline. CDR3 in amino acids: CAISERLDTQYF. The CDR3 bases are TGTGCCATCAGTGAACGCCTAGATACGCAGTATTTT.

The rearrangement joins TRBV18 to TRBJ2-5; D might be TRBD1 or TRBD2, each matching 5 bases. Germline lookup yields CDR1 KGHSH and CDR2 LQKENI. CDR3 length: 14 residues. V was clipped by 6 bases and J by 3 bases, with 14 bases between them. The CDR3 region has the DNA TGTGCCAGCTCGCACCGGGACGGAGAAGAGACCCAGTACTTC. Translation: CASSHRDGEETQYF.

This clone was observed once. V usage is TRBV4-1 and J usage is TRBJ1-3; 7 bases are a match to TRBD1. The V segment lost 3 bases and the J segment 2 bases; nucleotides outside the gene matches: 7. The germline gives CDR1 MGHRA, CDR2 YSYEKL. This CDR3 comprises 16 residues. The CDR3 DNA is TGCGCCAGCAGCCAGATTACAGGGGCTCCTGGAAACACCATATATTTT. Translation: CASSQITGAPGNTIYF.

This sequence joins TRBV13 and TRBJ2-3; the D is unclear. The V and J ends lost 3 bases and 1 base respectively, with 5 bases between them. The CDR3 spans 13 residues. Germline CDR1 and CDR2: PRHDT and FYEKMQ (reference sequence). CDR3 region: CASSFVGTDTQYF. CDR3 DNA: TGTGCCAGCAGCTTTGTGGGCACAGATACGCAGTATTTT.

This clone appeared once. This chain links TRBV7-8 with TRBJ2-3; no clear D. V lost 3 bases to trimming and J lost 4 bases, with 11 bases between them. Germline CDR1 reads SGHVS; CDR2 reads FQNEAQ. The CDR3 contains 14 residues. The CDR3 DNA sequence: TGTGCCAGCAGCTTGATCTTTTGGGCAGATACGCAGTATTTT. It encodes CASSLIFWADTQYF.

This chain links TRBV9 with TRBJ1-5; D remains ambiguous. CDR1 is SGDLS and CDR2 is YYNGEE in the germline V gene. V was clipped by 1 base and J by 7 bases, with 9 bases between them. CDR3 length: 13 amino acids. CDR3 coding DNA: TGTGCCAGCAGCGTAAACCAAGGACAGCCCCAGCATTTT. It yields the protein CASSVNQGQPQHF. Using reference TRBV9 and TRBJ1-5 for the parts outside the CDR3, the full variable domain is DSGVTQTPKHLITATGQRVTLRCSPRSGDLSVYWYQQSLDQGLQFLIQYYNGEERAKGNILERFSAQQFPDLHSELNLSSLELGDSALYFCASSVNQGQPQHFGDGTRLSIL.

The genes are TRBV19 and TRBJ2-5; 10 bases map to TRBD2. The CDR3 covers 14 residues. Germline CDR1 and CDR2: LNHDA and SQIVND (reference sequence). V trimming: 7 bases; J trimming: 5 bases; junction bases outside the gene matches: 7. As DNA, the CDR3 is TGTGCCAGTAAGGCTAGCGGGAGAAGGGAGACCCAGTACTTC. This encodes CASKASGRRETQYF.

The chain uses TRBV4-1 and TRBJ1-1; the D is unclear. V lost 0 bases to trimming and J lost 1 base, with 21 bases between them. This CDR3 contains 19 residues. CDR1 is MGHRA and CDR2 is YSYEKL in the germline V gene. DNA for the CDR3: TGCGCCAGCAGCCAAGATTGGGCAGGTAATACCCTAGGGAACACTGAAGCTTTCTTT. Translating gives CASSQDWAGNTLGNTEAFF.

The chain couples TRBV7-3 to TRBJ1-1, with a weak D call TRBD1 (5 bases). CDR1 is SGHTA, CDR2 FQGTGA, per germline. The V gene lost 3 bases and the J gene lost 2 bases, with 13 bases spanning the gap. The CDR3 is 15 residues long. The CDR3 coding sequence is TGTGCCAGCAGCTTGGCGGGGGGTATAAACACTGAAGCTTTCTTT. Translating it yields CASSLAGGINTEAFF.

The V gene is TRBV2, the J gene TRBJ2-5; D is unclear. CDR3 size: 10 residues. Trimming took off 6 bases at V and 7 bases at J, with 6 bases between the two ends. CDR1 and CDR2 (germline): SNHLY, FYNNEI. CDR3 DNA sequence: TGTGCCAGCAGCACCGGGACCCAGTACTTC. Its protein product is CASSTGTQYF.

The chain's CDR3 is CASSSSSGTLRASRHTQYF. The DNA of the CDR3 is TGTGCCAGCAGCTCGAGTAGCGGGACCCTTCGTGCCTCGCGCCATACGCAGTATTTT. The chain employs TRBV11-1 and TRBJ2-3; 8 nucleotides line up with TRBD2. V lost 4 bases and J lost 7; bases outside the gene matches: 22. The germline V gene has CDR1 SGHAT and CDR2 FQDESV (reference sequence). This CDR3 region has 19 residues.

The chain has TRBV9 and TRBJ2-7; 9 positions agree with TRBD1. The CDR3 has 16 residues. Germline trimming cut 4 bases from V and 2 bases from J; bases unmatched to any gene: 10. CDR1 is SGDLS and CDR2 is YYNGEE in the germline V gene. The CDR3 bases are TGTGCCAGCAGCTTGGGCTGGGACAGGGTAACCTACGAGCAGTACTTC. Protein sequence: CASSLGWDRVTYEQYF.

Remarks on this clone: Other DNA sequences of this sample code for an identical CDR3. The chain combines TRBV28 with TRBJ2-7; no clear D gene. CDR3 length equals 14 residues. Deletions cut 1 base from V and 1 base from J, with 8 bases between. Germline CDR1 reads MDHEN; CDR2 reads SYDVKM. The CDR3 region has the DNA TGTGCCAGCAGTTTATCTGGCGGATCCTACGAGCAGTACTTC. The encoded protein is CASSLSGGSYEQYF.

This chain links TRBV10-3 with TRBJ2-2; D is perhaps TRBD2 (6 bases). Germline V gives CDR1 ENHRY, CDR2 SYGVKD. V was shortened by 7 bases and J by 5 bases, with 11 bases between the two germline ends. CDR3 size: 13 residues. The CDR3 here is CAITGGGTGELFF. The DNA for the CDR3 is TGTGCCATCACCGGGGGTGGAACCGGGGAGCTGTTTTTT.

The sample holds a few counts of this clone. This rearrangement joins TRBV15 to TRBJ2-7; D not resolved. CDR3 size: 13 residues. Trimming left V 1 base short and J 3 bases short, with 7 bases between. Germline values: CDR1 LNHNV, CDR2 YYDKDF (reference sequence). CDR3 nucleotides: TGTGCCACCAGCAGAGGTGCGGTCTACGAGCAGTACTTC. Translation: CATSRGAVYEQYF.

V usage is TRBV28 and J usage is TRBJ1-3, with 8 bases aligning to TRBD1. The CDR3 has 16 residues. Per germline, CDR1 MDHEN and CDR2 SYDVKM. V was clipped by 3 bases and J by 2 bases; unmatched bases: 6. In DNA form, the CDR3 reads TGTGCCAGCAGTTTGAGAGGACAGGGTACTGGAAACACCATATATTTT. Its protein product is CASSLRGQGTGNTIYF.

This chain links TRBV6-6 with TRBJ2-3, with 7 bases fitting TRBD1. J lost 0 bases, V lost 6 bases, and 9 bases had no gene match. This CDR3 has 16 amino acids. Germline loops: CDR1 MNHNY, CDR2 SVGAGI (reference sequence). For the CDR3, the DNA is TGTGCCAGCAGCCCCGGGACAGCGTTTAGCACAGATACGCAGTATTTT. Protein sequence: CASSPGTAFSTDTQYF.

This chain links TRBV7-2 with TRBJ2-7; perhaps TRBD2 as D (5 bases). Per germline, CDR1 SGHTA and CDR2 FQGNSA. V gave up 3 bases and J gave up 2 bases, with 11 bases separating them. The CDR3 is made up of 14 amino acids. The CDR3 protein is CASSLKAAAYEQYF. The CDR3 DNA reads TGTGCCAGCAGCTTGAAAGCGGCCGCCTACGAGCAGTACTTC.

The chain joins TRBV29-1 to TRBJ2-2; no reliable D call. The CDR3 consists of 13 residues. Germline CDR1 reads SQVTM; CDR2 reads ANQGSEA. V lost 7 bases and J lost 0, with 9 bases in between. The CDR3 region is CSGEGPNTGELFF. The CDR3 bases are TGCAGCGGAGAAGGCCCGAACACCGGGGAGCTGTTTTTT.

The rearrangement uses TRBV2 and TRBJ2-7; D uncertain. V was shortened by 0 bases and J by 5 bases, with 8 bases between the two germline ends. CDR1 SNHLY and CDR2 FYNNEI come from the germline V gene. This CDR3 is 13 amino acids long. For the CDR3, the DNA is TGTGCCAGCAGTGAAGCGCTGACGGACGAGCAGTACTTC. Amino acid sequence: CASSEALTDEQYF.